A selection of T cell receptor beta chains follows, all from one sample in a study of tumor-infiltrating lymphocytes in primary liver carcinoma. In TCRdb, the multiplex PCR reads were re-called with MiXCR into one record per CDR3 protein. The repertoire holds some 320,000 distinct CDR3 sequences, more than 55% seen once, with roughly 9% in the top ten. Input material: peripheral blood. The receptor source for this set is a man aged 35 to 55 with primary liver carcinoma and hepatitis B virus infection. Both conserved end residues are part of each CDR3. Each record gives: J gene, D gene, V gene, clone size, CDR3 protein, CDR3 DNA. A D gene is named only where the DNA matches it firmly. Expanded clones are given a class, and other clones once, few, many or no size at all.

TRBJ2-5	NA	TRBV12-5	many	CASGWDRETQYF	TGTGCTAGTGGTTGGGACCGAGAGACCCAGTACTTC
TRBJ2-5	NA	TRBV11-3	NA	CTGSLGTGERKTQYF	TGTACCGGCAGCCTCGGGACGGGGGAAAGAAAGACCCAGTACTTC
TRBJ2-5	NA	TRBV4-2	many	CASSQVFKGVGGETQYF	TGTGCCAGCAGCCAAGTGTTTAAGGGGGTTGGAGGGGAGACCCAGTACTTC
TRBJ2-1	NA	TRBV6-2/TRBV6-3	many	CASSRGRGNEQFF	TGTGCCAGCAGCCGCGGAAGGGGGAATGAGCAGTTCTTC
TRBJ2-1	TRBD1	TRBV12-3/TRBV12-4	NA	CASGPPGTGPYNEQFF	TGTGCCAGCGGTCCACCCGGGACAGGTCCTTACAATGAGCAGTTCTTC
TRBJ2-1	NA	TRBV28	NA	CASSLGAYNEQLF	TGTGCCAGCAGTTTAGGGGCTTACAATGAGCAGTTGTTC
TRBJ2-2	NA	TRBV24-1	NA	CATSDRGSNTGELFF	TGTGCCACCAGTGACCGAGGGTCGAACACCGGGGAGCTGTTTTTT
TRBJ2-1	NA	TRBV5-1	NA	CASSLGPLIPVTQWEQFF	TGCGCCAGCAGCTTGGGGCCCCTAATCCCAGTGACACAATGGGAGCAGTTCTTC
TRBJ2-3	TRBD2	TRBV30	NA	CAWTTSTGTQYF	TGTGCCTGGACGACTAGCACAGGTACGCAGTATTTT
TRBJ2-7	NA	TRBV6-5	NA	CAIRTGERDEQYF	TGTGCCATCCGAACGGGGGAGCGAGACGAGCAGTATTTC
TRBJ2-7	NA	TRBV11-2	NA	CASSPIDGSCKRYEQYF	TGTGCTAGCAGCCCGATAGACGGCTCATGCAAAAGATACGAGCAGTACTTC
TRBJ2-7	NA	TRBV14	NA	CASSQRDRTYVQYF	TGTGCCAGCAGCCAGCGGGACCGAACCTACGTGCAGTACTTC
TRBJ2-5	NA	TRBV6-1	NA	CASTSGQLEGGTQYF	TGTGCCAGCACTTCCGGACAGTTAGAGGGAGGCACCCAGTACTTC
TRBJ2-7	TRBD1	TRBV11-2	few	CASSLEWGTGGKKYEQYF	TGTGCCAGCAGCTTAGAGTGGGGGACAGGGGGAAAAAAGTACGAGCAGTACTTC
TRBJ2-2	NA	TRBV11-2	NA	CASTSLLVYTGELFF	TGTGCCAGCACCAGCTTGTTGGTTTACACCGGGGAGCTGTTTTTT
TRBJ2-3	TRBD2	TRBV5-4	few	CASSLGGGRSDTQYF	TGTGCCAGCAGCTTGGGGGGCGGGAGATCAGATACGCAGTATTTT
TRBJ2-5	TRBD2	TRBV11-3	few	CASSFGTSGIHLETQYF	TGTGCCAGCAGCTTTGGGACTAGCGGGATTCATTTGGAGACCCAGTACTTC